This is a list of T cell receptor beta chains from one sample in a study of vaccination effects on CD4 cells after COVID-19. Produced via immunoSEQ multiplex PCR; TCRdb's table is partial and in-frame only. This table holds tens of thousands of clones, 73% found once. No antigen has been identified for these receptors. The sample in question was CD4+ T cells from PBMCs cultured with HCoV-229E spike peptides, obtained after COVID-19 vaccination. The receptors derive from a human donor who received a COVID-19 vaccine. Both conserved end residues are part of each CDR3. The D gene is left open where the match is weak. Not all rows give a size; the values are once, few, many and, for expanded clones, a class.

v_gene,abundance,d_gene,j_gene,CDR3nt,CDR3aa
TRBV15,.,TRBD1,TRBJ1-5,TGTGCCACCAGCAACCCTTATGGGACAGGGGGCGTGCAGCCCCAGCATTTT,CATSNPYGTGGVQPQHF
TRBV5-1,.,TRBD1,TRBJ2-1,TGCGCCAGCAGTGCGGACAGGGGGCTCAATGAGCAGTTCTTC,CASSADRGLNEQFF
TRBV6-5,.,.,TRBJ1-5,TGTGCCACACAGGTCGGGAATCAGCCCCAGCATTTT,CATQVGNQPQHF
TRBV27,.,.,TRBJ1-5,TGTGCCAGCAGTTCGATGGGGCTAAGCAATCAGCCCCAGCATTTT,CASSSMGLSNQPQHF
TRBV6-5,.,.,TRBJ1-3,TGTGCCAGCCGCCCGTCGGGGACTGGAAACACCATATATTTT,CASRPSGTGNTIYF
TRBV4-1,.,.,TRBJ1-1,TGCGCCAGCAGCCAAGTAGACAGACAAAACACTGAAGCTTTCTTT,CASSQVDRQNTEAFF
TRBV4-1,.,.,TRBJ1-3,TGCGCCAGCAGCTCAGGACAGCGCCTCTCTGGAAACACCATATATTTT,CASSSGQRLSGNTIYF
TRBV14,.,TRBD2,TRBJ2-3,TGTGCCAGCAGCCCCTGGACTAGCGCCGGCACAGATACGCAGTATTTT,CASSPWTSAGTDTQYF
TRBV9,.,.,TRBJ2-2,TGTGCCAGCAGCCCCCGAGATACAAACACCGGGGAGCTGTTTTTT,CASSPRDTNTGELFF
TRBV5-1,.,.,TRBJ1-1,TGCGCCAGCAGCACCACAGCCGGGAACCCTGAAGCTTTCTTT,CASSTTAGNPEAFF
TRBV9,.,TRBD2,TRBJ2-5,TGTGCCAGCAGCGTAGCTGGGGCGGGGGGCCATCAAGAGACCCAGTACTTC,CASSVAGAGGHQETQYF
TRBV20-1,.,.,TRBJ1-3,TGCAGTGTGTACTCTGGAAACACCATATATTTT,CSVYSGNTIYF
TRBV19,.,.,TRBJ1-5,TGTGCCAGTAGTATAGTATGGGGGGCGGGCAGCAATCAGCCCCAGCATTTT,CASSIVWGAGSNQPQHF
TRBV28,.,TRBD1,TRBJ2-1,TGTGCCAGCAGTCTACAGGGGACTGAGCAGTTCTTC,CASSLQGTEQFF
TRBV4-1,.,.,TRBJ2-4,TGCGCCAGCAGAAACACGGGGAGCGGAGAAAACATTCAGTACTTC,CASRNTGSGENIQYF
TRBV5-1,few,TRBD2,TRBJ2-3,TGCGCCAGCAGCCTTCCGACTAGCGGTTCCTCAGGGGATACGCAGTATTTT,CASSLPTSGSSGDTQYF
TRBV14,.,.,TRBJ2-3,TGTGCCAGCAGCCAAGAGGGAGGGGGCGAGCGCCGGAGCTGGGGATATACGCAGTATTTT,CASSQEGGGERRSWGYTQYF
TRBV30,.,.,TRBJ1-1,TGTGCCTGGAGCCGTGGGGCCATTGAAGCTTTCTTT,CAWSRGAIEAFF
TRBV18,.,.,TRBJ1-1,TGTGCCAGCTCACCTAGGACTTACGGGGCTTTCTTT,CASSPRTYGAFF